These T cell receptor beta chains were read from a single sample in a study of OX40 agonist ivuxolimab in advanced cancers. Measured with immunoSEQ multiplex PCR; TCRdb has only the in-frame clones, and not every one. The table has about 48,000 clones, over 80% seen once. The material sequenced was CD4+ or CD8+ T cells sorted from blood, taken in a trial of the OX40 agonist ivuxolimab. The source is an adult with an advanced solid tumor such as melanoma, head and neck, liver or kidney cancer. CDR3s include the opening cysteine and the closing phenylalanine or tryptophan. A D gene is named only where the DNA matches it firmly. Only some rows state a clone size, as once, few, many or a class for expanded clones.

j_call clone_size d_call v_call cdr3_nt cdr3_aa
TRBJ2-1 once TRBD2 TRBV10-3 TGTGCCATCAGTGAAAGAGCCGGGACTAGCGGGGGGAGGCAGTTCTTC CAISERAGTSGGRQFF
TRBJ1-2 once NA TRBV11-2 TGTGCCAGCAGCTTAGAGGCGGCAGGACATGGCTACACCTTC CASSLEAAGHGYTF
TRBJ1-5 once TRBD1 TRBV6-1 TGTGCCAGCAGCCACGGGACAGGCAGCAATCAGCCCCAGCATTTT CASSHGTGSNQPQHF
TRBJ2-7 NA NA TRBV28 TGTGCCAGCAGCTTGGAGAGCTCCTACGAGCAGTACTTC CASSLESSYEQYF
TRBJ1-1 NA NA TRBV10-3 TGTGCCATCAGTTTCTCGTCAGAGGGGCGGAACACTGAAGCTTTCTTT CAISFSSEGRNTEAFF
TRBJ2-5 NA TRBD2 TRBV7-2 TGTGCCAGCAGCTTAGATCAGCGGGGGGGCCCCGAGACCCAGTACTTC CASSLDQRGGPETQYF
TRBJ1-2 NA NA TRBV5-8 TGTGCCAGCACAATCCCGGACAGAATCTATGGCTACACCTTC CASTIPDRIYGYTF
TRBJ2-6 once NA TRBV5-4 TGTGCCAGCAGCAAGCCGGGACGGGGGACCGGGGCCAACGTCCTGACTTTC CASSKPGRGTGANVLTF
TRBJ2-4 NA NA TRBV2 TGTGCCAGCAGTGAACTCCCCGGAGACATTCAGTACTTC CASSELPGDIQYF
TRBJ1-1 medium-sized NA TRBV28 TGTGCCAGCAGTTCCCCAGGGAGCGTAGACACTGAAGCTTTCTTT CASSSPGSVDTEAFF
TRBJ1-5 few NA TRBV18 TGTGCCAGCTCACCAGGCGGACGGAATCAGCCCCAGCATTTT CASSPGGRNQPQHF
TRBJ1-2 NA TRBD1 TRBV6-6 TGTGCCAGCACCCCGCGGCAGGGGGCCGGTGGCTACACCTTC CASTPRQGAGGYTF
TRBJ2-1 NA TRBD2 TRBV29-1 TGCAGCGTGTCTGGACTAGCGGGAGTTAATGAGCAGTTCTTC CSVSGLAGVNEQFF
TRBJ1-2 once TRBD1 TRBV5-1 TGCGCCAGCAGCTCTGGGACAGGGGTGGGTTATGGCTACACCTTC CASSSGTGVGYGYTF
TRBJ1-1 NA NA TRBV2 TGTGCCACGACAGCACCGGGCACTGAAGCTTTCTTT CATTAPGTEAFF
TRBJ1-1 NA NA TRBV7-2 TGTGCCAGCAGCGCCTCGAACGGGGGCACTGAAGCTTTCTTT CASSASNGGTEAFF
TRBJ1-3 NA NA TRBV19 TGTGCCAGTAAACGGCCAGGAGCCCTCGAGGGTGGAAACACCATATATTTT CASKRPGALEGGNTIYF
TRBJ1-3 NA TRBD1 TRBV30 TGTGCCTGGAGTGAGACAGGGGGCTCTGGAAACACCATATATTTT CAWSETGGSGNTIYF
TRBJ1-2 NA TRBD1 TRBV5-4 TGTGCCAGCAGCCCTTCTTTACCTGGACAGGGGAGCTATGGCTACACCTTC CASSPSLPGQGSYGYTF
TRBJ2-2 few TRBD2 TRBV11-2 TGTGCCAGCAGCTTACAAGCGGGAACGAACACCGGGGAGCTGTTTTTT CASSLQAGTNTGELFF
TRBJ2-2 NA NA TRBV2 TGTGCCAGCAGTCCCTACCCCGCTACCTCCGGGGAGCTGTTTTTT CASSPYPATSGELFF
TRBJ2-2 NA NA TRBV2 TGTGCCAGCAGCATGGGTTCCGGGGAGCTGTTTTTT CASSMGSGELFF
TRBJ1-3 NA NA TRBV5-1 TGCGCCAGCAGCTTGGCGGGACATGGAAACACCATATATTTT CASSLAGHGNTIYF
TRBJ2-3 NA NA TRBV10-3 TGTGCCATCAGTGAGTCGCGAGGAGGATTGAACACAGATACGCAGTATTTT CAISESRGGLNTDTQYF
TRBJ1-3 few TRBD1 TRBV6-5 TGTGCCAGCAGGGTAGGGGGCGACGGAAACACCATATATTTT CASRVGGDGNTIYF
TRBJ2-3 NA NA TRBV7-2 TGTGCCAGCAGCCCCGACGCCTTATCCCATACGCAGTATTTT CASSPDALSHTQYF
TRBJ1-2 NA NA TRBV2 TGTGCCAGCAGTGTGGGCAGGGATTATGGCTACACCTTC CASSVGRDYGYTF
TRBJ2-1 few NA TRBV5-4 TGTGCCAGCAGCCCCCATGGGGAGCAGTTCTTC CASSPHGEQFF
TRBJ2-7 NA NA TRBV30 TGTGCCTGGAGTGTGAGCTCCGCGTTTTCCGGCGAGCAGTACTTC CAWSVSSAFSGEQYF
TRBJ1-2 NA NA TRBV15 TGTGCCACCAGCAGAGATGTCGGCAGGTACGCCTATGGCTACACCTTC CATSRDVGRYAYGYTF
TRBJ1-5 NA NA TRBV15 TGTGCCACCAGTTTGACGGCGAATCAGCCCCAGCATTTT CATSLTANQPQHF
TRBJ2-1 NA TRBD2 TRBV13 TGTGCCAGCAGCTTAGATGCGGGAGGGTACTACAATGAGCAGTTCTTC CASSLDAGGYYNEQFF
TRBJ2-1 NA NA TRBV28 TGTGCCAGCAGTTTTAGTCCTAAGGGATATGAGCAGTTCTTC CASSFSPKGYEQFF
TRBJ1-2 NA TRBD1 TRBV2 TGTGCCAGCAGAGGGACAGCCTCAAACTATGGCTACACCTTC CASRGTASNYGYTF
TRBJ2-3 NA TRBD1 TRBV5-4 TGTGCCAGCACTACCGGGACAGGGCCTCGCGATACGCAGTATTTT CASTTGTGPRDTQYF
TRBJ2-2 once TRBD1 TRBV5-1 TGCGCCAGCAGCTCTGAGACAGGGATCGGGGAGCTGTTTTTT CASSSETGIGELFF
TRBJ2-3 NA NA TRBV19 TGTGCCAGTAGTCCGGGACGGCAGTTCACAGATACGCAGTATTTT CASSPGRQFTDTQYF
TRBJ1-4 NA TRBD1 TRBV7-9 TGTGCCAGCAGCTTAGACAGGGGAAGGGGTGAAAAACTGTTTTTT CASSLDRGRGEKLFF
TRBJ2-1 NA TRBD2 TRBV7-9 TGTGCCAGCAGCAATAGCGGGGGGGCCTTGGGTGAGCAGTTCTTC CASSNSGGALGEQFF
TRBJ2-2 NA NA TRBV30 TGTGCCTGGAGTGATGTAAAGGCCGGGGAGCTGTTTTTT CAWSDVKAGELFF
TRBJ2-1 NA TRBD2 TRBV2 TGTGCCAGCAGGCGCGGACTAGGGAACAATGAGCAGTTCTTC CASRRGLGNNEQFF
TRBJ2-1 NA TRBD1 TRBV18 TGTGCCAGCTCACGTGGGACAGACTCACTACCTAGCTCCTACAATGAGCAGTTCTTC CASSRGTDSLPSSYNEQFF
TRBJ2-6 NA NA TRBV7-2 TGTGCCAGCAGCCAAGGGGGGGGCACTGGGGCCAACGTCCTGACTTTC CASSQGGGTGANVLTF
TRBJ2-1 NA NA TRBV6-1 TGTGCCAGCACTGATGGGACGGACAATGAGCAGTTCTTC CASTDGTDNEQFF
TRBJ1-1 NA NA TRBV7-9 TGTGCCAGAAGCTTGTTTACCGCCATGAACACTGAAGCTTTCTTT CARSLFTAMNTEAFF
TRBJ1-5 NA NA TRBV27 TGTGCCAGCAGTTTATCGGACGGGGGGCTGCCCCAGCATTTT CASSLSDGGLPQHF
TRBJ1-6 NA TRBD1 TRBV15 TGTGCCACCAGCTCCCGGGGGGGGACAGCAACTTCACCCCTCCACTTT CATSSRGGTATSPLHF
TRBJ2-3 NA NA TRBV7-2 TGTGCCAGCACCTACCGTGTTCAGACAGATACGCAGTATTTT CASTYRVQTDTQYF
TRBJ1-1 NA NA TRBV9 TGTGCCAGCAGCCCACGACCGAGTACTGAAGCTTTCTTT CASSPRPSTEAFF
TRBJ1-1 NA NA TRBV28 TGTGCCAGCAGTTTCGGTCTAGGGATGAGGCACACTGAAGCTTTCTTT CASSFGLGMRHTEAFF
TRBJ1-5 NA NA TRBV28 TGTGCCAGCAGTCTCGCACCGGGGCCCCAGCATTTT CASSLAPGPQHF